This entry is about one TCR beta chain. Its antigen is not identified. Trimming removed 2 bases from V and 1 base from J; junction bases left unmatched: 4. The CDR3 spans 16 residues. Germline values: CDR1 MNHEY, CDR2 SMNVEV (reference sequence). This sample was taken from a study of OX40 agonist ivuxolimab in advanced cancers. Across the study: Administration of intravenous ivuxolimab to patients occurred every 2 weeks at 0.01 to 10 mg/kg. At approximately 83% male, the cohort had a mean age of approximately 64 years, ranging from roughly 20 to 79. Findings and caveats of the study: Expanded clones belonging to CD8+ T cells outnumbered, on average, those of CD4+.

Sampling of blood occurred at baseline, cycle 4 day 1, and cycle 7 day 1. Data came from immunoSEQ multiplex PCR; TCRdb stores just in-frame clones and leaves some out. The sample lists nearly 90,000 clones, roughly 89% occurring once. Sequencing was performed on CD4+ or CD8+ T cells sorted from blood, taken in a trial of the OX40 agonist ivuxolimab. The chain is built from TRBV27 and TRBJ2-2, with 7 bases aligning to TRBD1. The receptor comes from an adult with an advanced solid tumor such as melanoma, head and neck, liver or kidney cancer. CDR3 in amino acids: CASSLPRQGNTGELFF. The CDR3 DNA sequence: TGTGCCAGCAGTTTACCCCGACAGGGGAACACCGGGGAGCTGTTTTTT.